Sequencing of this TCR beta chain was carried out in a study of CD4 T cells in relation to SARS-CoV-2 and coronaviruses. Findings and caveats of the study: The cross-reactivity analysis covered only spike protein, not other viral proteins.

CD4+ T cells from unexposed donors were obtained before the COVID-19 pandemic (2011-2018). Cryopreserved PBMCs were CD4-enriched, then split into naive and memory cells. CDR1 and CDR2 (germline): SGHTA, FQGTGA. The V end lost 6 bases, the J end lost 6 bases, and 14 bases lay between the germline ends. The CDR3 sequence is 14 residues long. Sequenced by immunoSEQ multiplex PCR; TCRdb stores in-frame clones only, minus some. The repertoire includes about 68,000 clones, 93% of them detected once, and approximately 0.21% sits in the top ten. In its sample, this clone was seen a few times. The antigen is not known.

Sequenced: naive CD4+ T cells from PBMCs. Subset noted: naive CD4+ T cells isolated by negative enrichment. The receptor comes from a human donor in good health. V and J are TRBV7-3 and TRBJ2-2; D may correspond to TRBD1 or TRBD2 (5 bases each). The DNA for the CDR3 is TGTGCCAGCAGACCGGGACCCAACTCCGGGGAGCTGTTTTTT. It codes for CASRPGPNSGELFF.